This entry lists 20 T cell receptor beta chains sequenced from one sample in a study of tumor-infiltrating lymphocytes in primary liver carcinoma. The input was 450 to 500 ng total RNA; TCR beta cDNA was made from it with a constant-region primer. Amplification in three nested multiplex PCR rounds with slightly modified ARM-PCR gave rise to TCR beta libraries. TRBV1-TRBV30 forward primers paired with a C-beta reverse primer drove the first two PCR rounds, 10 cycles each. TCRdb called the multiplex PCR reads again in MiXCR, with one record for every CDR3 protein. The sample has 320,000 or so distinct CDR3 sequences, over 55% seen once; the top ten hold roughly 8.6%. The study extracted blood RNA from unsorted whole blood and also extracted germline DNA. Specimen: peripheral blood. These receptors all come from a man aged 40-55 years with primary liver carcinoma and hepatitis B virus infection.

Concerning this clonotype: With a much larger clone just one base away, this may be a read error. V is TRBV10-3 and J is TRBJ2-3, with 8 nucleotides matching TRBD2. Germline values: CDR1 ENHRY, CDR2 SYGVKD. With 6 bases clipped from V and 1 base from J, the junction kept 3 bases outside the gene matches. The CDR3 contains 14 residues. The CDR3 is CAIRAGERTDTQYF. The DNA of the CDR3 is TGTGCCATCAGAGCGGGAGAACGCACAGATACGCAGTATTTT.

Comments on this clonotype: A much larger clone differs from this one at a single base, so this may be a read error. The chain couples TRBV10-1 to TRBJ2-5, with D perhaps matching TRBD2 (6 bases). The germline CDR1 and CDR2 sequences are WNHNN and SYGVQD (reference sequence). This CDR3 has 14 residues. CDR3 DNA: TGCGCCAGCAGTGAGACGCGGGACCAAGAGACCCAGTGCTTC. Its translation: CASSETRDQETQCF.

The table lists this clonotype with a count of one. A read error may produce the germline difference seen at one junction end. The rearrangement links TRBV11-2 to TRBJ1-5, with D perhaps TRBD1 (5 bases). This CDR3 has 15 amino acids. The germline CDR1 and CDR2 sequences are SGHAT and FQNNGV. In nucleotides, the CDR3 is TGTGCCAGCAGCCCCTCGGGAGGGGCCGATCAGCCCCGGCATTTT. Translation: CASSPSGGADQPRHF.

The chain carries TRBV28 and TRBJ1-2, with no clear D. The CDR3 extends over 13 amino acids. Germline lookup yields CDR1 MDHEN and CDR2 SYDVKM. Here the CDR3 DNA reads TGTGCAGTCTCGGATGCTCACCGAGGGGGCTACACCTTC. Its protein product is CAVSDAHRGGYTF.

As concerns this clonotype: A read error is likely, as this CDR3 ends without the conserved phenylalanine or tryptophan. Here the CDR3 DNA reads TGTGCCAGCAGCTTAGAAACGTTTGGGAATTCACCACTCCACTAT. This encodes CASSLETFGNSPLHY. The rearrangement joins TRBV11-2 to TRBJ1-6; unclear D gene. This CDR3 contains 15 residues. Germline V gene data show CDR1 as SGHAT and CDR2 as FQNNGV.

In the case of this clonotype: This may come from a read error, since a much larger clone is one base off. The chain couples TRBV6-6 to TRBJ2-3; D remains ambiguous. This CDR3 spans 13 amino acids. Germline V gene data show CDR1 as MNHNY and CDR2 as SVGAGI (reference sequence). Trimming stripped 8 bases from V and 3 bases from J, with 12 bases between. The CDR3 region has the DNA TGTGCCAGCCTCCTGACGGAAACAGATACGCAGTATTTT. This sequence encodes CASLLTETDTQYF.

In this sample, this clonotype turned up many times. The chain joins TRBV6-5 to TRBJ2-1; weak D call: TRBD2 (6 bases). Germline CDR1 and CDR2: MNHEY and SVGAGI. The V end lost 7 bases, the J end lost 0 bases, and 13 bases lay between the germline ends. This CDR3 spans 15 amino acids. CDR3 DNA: TGTGCCAGCAATCCGGGACTTGACTCCTACAATGAGCAGTTCTTC. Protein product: CASNPGLDSYNEQFF.

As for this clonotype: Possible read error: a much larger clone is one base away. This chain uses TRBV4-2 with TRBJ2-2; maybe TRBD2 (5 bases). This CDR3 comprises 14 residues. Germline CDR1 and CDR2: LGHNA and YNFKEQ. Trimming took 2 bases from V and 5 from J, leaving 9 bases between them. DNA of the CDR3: TGTGCCAGCAGCCAAATACGGGAAACCGGGGAGCTGTTTTTT. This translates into CASSQIRETGELFF.

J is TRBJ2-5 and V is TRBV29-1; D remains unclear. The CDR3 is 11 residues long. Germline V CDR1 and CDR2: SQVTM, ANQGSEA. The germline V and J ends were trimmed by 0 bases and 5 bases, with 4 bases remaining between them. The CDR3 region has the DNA TGCAGCGTTGAAGATATGGAGACCCAGTACTTC. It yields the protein CSVEDMETQYF.

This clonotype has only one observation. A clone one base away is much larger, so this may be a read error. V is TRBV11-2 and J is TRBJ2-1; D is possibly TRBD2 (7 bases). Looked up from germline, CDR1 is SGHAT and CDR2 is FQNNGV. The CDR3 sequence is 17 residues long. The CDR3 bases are TGTGCCAGCAGCTTAGGGAGGGGGGGAACCTCCTACAGTGAGCAGTTCTTC. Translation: CASSLGRGGTSYSEQFF. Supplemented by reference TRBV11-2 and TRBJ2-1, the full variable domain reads EAGVAQSPRYKIIEKRQSVAFWCNPISGHATLYWYQQILGQGPKLLIQFQNNGVVDDSQLPKDRFSAERLKGVDSTLKIQPAKLEDSAVYLCASSLGRGGTSYSEQFFGPGTRLTVL.

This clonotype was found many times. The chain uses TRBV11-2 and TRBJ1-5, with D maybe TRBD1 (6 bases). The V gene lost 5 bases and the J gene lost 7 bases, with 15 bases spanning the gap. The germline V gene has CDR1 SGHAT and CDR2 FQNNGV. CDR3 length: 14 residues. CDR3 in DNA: TGTGCCAGCAGCCGCACAGGGTCGGAACAGCCCCAGCATTTT. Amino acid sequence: CASSRTGSEQPQHF.

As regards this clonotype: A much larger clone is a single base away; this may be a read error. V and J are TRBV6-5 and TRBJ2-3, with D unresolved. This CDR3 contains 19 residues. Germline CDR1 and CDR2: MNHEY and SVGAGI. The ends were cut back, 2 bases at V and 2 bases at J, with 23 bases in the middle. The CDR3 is CASSYLSFGIADFTDTQYF. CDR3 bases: TGTGCCAGCAGTTACCTCTCGTTTGGGATAGCAGATTTCACAGATACGCAGTATTTT.

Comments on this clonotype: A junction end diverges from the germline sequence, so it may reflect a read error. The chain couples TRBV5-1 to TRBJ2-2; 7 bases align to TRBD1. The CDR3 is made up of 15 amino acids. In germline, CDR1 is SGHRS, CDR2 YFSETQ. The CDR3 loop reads CACSSGTANTRELFF. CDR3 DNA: TGCGCGTGCAGTTCCGGGACAGCGAACACCCGGGAGCTGTTTTTT.

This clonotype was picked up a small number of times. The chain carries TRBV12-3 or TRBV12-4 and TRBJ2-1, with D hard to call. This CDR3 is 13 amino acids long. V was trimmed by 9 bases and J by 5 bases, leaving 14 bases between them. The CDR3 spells CASLRAVDNEQFF. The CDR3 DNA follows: TGTGCCAGTCTAAGGGCCGTCGACAATGAGCAGTTCTTC.

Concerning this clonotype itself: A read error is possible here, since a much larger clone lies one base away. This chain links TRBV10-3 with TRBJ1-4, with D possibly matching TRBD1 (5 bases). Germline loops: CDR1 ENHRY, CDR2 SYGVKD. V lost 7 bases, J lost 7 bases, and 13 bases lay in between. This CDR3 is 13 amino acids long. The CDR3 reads CAIKPGTIEKLFF. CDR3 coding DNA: TGTGCCATCAAGCCCGGGACGATTGAAAAACTGTTTTTT.

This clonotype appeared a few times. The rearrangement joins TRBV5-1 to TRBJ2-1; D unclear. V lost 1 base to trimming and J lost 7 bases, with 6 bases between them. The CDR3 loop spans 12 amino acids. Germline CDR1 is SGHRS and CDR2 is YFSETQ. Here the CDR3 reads CASSLNLNEQFF. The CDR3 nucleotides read TGCGCCAGCAGCTTGAACCTAAATGAGCAGTTCTTC.

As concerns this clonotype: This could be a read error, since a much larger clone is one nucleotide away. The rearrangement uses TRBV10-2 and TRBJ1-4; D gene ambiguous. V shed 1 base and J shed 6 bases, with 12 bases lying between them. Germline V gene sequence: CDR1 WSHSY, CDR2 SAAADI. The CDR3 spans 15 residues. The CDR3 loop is CASSECAQLHEKLFF. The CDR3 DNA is TGCGCCAGCAGTGAGTGCGCACAGCTTCATGAAAAACTGTTTTTT.

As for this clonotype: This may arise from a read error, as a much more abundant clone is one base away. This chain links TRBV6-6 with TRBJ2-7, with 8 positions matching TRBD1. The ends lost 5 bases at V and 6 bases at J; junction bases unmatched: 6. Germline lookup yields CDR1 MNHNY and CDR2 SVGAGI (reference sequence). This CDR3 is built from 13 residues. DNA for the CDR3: TGTGCCAGCAGTGGGGACAGGATACCCGAGCAGTACTTC. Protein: CASSGDRIPEQYF.

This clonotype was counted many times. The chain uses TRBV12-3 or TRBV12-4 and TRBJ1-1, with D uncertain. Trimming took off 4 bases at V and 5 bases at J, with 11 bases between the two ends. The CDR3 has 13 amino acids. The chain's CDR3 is CASSSREGTEAFF. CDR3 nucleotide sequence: TGTGCCAGCAGTTCCCGAGAGGGAACTGAAGCTTTCTTT.

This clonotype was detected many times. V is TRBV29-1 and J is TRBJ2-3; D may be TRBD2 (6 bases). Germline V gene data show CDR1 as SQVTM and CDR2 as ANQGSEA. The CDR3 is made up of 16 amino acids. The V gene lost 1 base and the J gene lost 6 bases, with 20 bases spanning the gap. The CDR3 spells CSVEAEGGTFTDTQYF. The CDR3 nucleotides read TGCAGCGTTGAAGCGGAGGGAGGAACTTTTACGGATACGCAGTATTTT.